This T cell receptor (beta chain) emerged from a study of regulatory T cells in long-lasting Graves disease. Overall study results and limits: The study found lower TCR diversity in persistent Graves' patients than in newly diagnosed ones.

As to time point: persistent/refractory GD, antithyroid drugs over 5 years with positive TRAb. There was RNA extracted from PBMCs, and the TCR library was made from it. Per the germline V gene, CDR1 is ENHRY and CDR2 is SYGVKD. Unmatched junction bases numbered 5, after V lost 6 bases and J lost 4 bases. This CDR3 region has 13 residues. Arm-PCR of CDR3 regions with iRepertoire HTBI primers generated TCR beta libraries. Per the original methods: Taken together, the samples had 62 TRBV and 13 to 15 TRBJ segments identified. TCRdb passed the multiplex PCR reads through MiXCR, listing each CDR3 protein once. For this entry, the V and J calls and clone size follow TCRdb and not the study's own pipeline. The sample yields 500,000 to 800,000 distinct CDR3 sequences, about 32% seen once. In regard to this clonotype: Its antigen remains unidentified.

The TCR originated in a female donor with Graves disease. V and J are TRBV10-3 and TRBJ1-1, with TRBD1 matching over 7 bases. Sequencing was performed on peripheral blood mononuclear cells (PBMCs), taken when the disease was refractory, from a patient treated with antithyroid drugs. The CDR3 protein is CAIRKGQSTEAFF. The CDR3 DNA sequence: TGTGCCATCAGGAAGGGACAGTCCACTGAAGCTTTCTTT.